These T cell receptor beta chains were read from a single sample in a study of blood T cells in healthy people across ages. TCRdb itself ran the 5' RACE reads through MiXCR, one entry per CDR3 protein. The sample has roughly 1.9 million distinct CDR3 sequences, about two fifths seen once. The sequenced material came from blood. All receptors derive from a human donor in good health. The CDR3 runs from the conserved cysteine through the conserved F or W. D genes are given only for firm matches. A row's size may be missing; if present it is once, few, many or a size class.

CATSDSINQPQHF | TGTGCCACCAGTGATTCGATCAATCAGCCCCAGCATTTT | 13 | many | TRBJ1-5 | NA | TRBV24-1
CARKRLAGAETQYF | TGTGCCAGGAAGAGACTAGCGGGGGCAGAGACCCAGTACTTC | 14 | NA | TRBJ2-5 | TRBD2 | TRBV2
CAWQSGSVYNEQFF | TGTGCCTGGCAGTCAGGGTCGGTCTACAATGAGCAGTTCTTC | 14 | NA | TRBJ2-1 | NA | TRBV30
CASSPVKRPSSYNEQFF | TGTGCCAGCAGCCCAGTGAAGCGGCCGAGCTCCTACAATGAGCAGTTCTTC | 17 | NA | TRBJ2-1 | NA | TRBV4-2
CASSQDILIPLTQYF | TGCGCCAGCAGCCAAGATATCCTTATACCGCTCACGCAGTATTTT | 15 | few | TRBJ2-3 | NA | TRBV4-3
CASHAYLTGELFF | TGTGCCAGTCATGCCTACCTCACCGGGGAGCTGTTTTTT | 13 | few | TRBJ2-2 | NA | TRBV6-1
CASSGRERGAYNEQFF | TGTGCCAGCAGTGGGAGGGAGCGGGGGGCCTACAATGAGCAGTTCTTC | 16 | NA | TRBJ2-1 | TRBD2 | TRBV2
CASSAPGHNPQYF | TGTGCCAGCAGTGCGCCGGGACACAACCCCCAGTACTTC | 13 | NA | TRBJ2-7 | NA | TRBV28
CASSALAGPGELFF | TGTGCCAGTAGTGCCCTAGCGGGGCCTGGGGAGCTGTTTTTT | 14 | NA | TRBJ2-2 | TRBD2 | TRBV19
CASSLVVRLAGGLNYNEQFF | TGTGCCAGCAGCTTAGTAGTCCGGCTAGCGGGGGGGCTTAACTACAATGAGCAGTTCTTC | 20 | NA | TRBJ2-1 | TRBD2 | TRBV7-2
CASSGSGGFGYTF | TGTGCCAGCAGTGGTTCAGGGGGATTTGGCTACACCTTC | 13 | NA | TRBJ1-2 | TRBD1 | TRBV2
CSVALYPPEALNGYTF | TGCAGCGTTGCCCTGTACCCGCCTGAAGCCTTAAATGGTTACACCTTC | 16 | NA | TRBJ1-2 | NA | TRBV29-1
CASTPTGGDYEQYF | TGTGCCAGCACCCCGACAGGGGGGGATTACGAGCAGTACTTC | 14 | once | TRBJ2-7 | TRBD1 | TRBV6-1
CASSVLGENTQYF | TGTGCCAGCAGCGTTCTAGGCGAGAATACGCAGTATTTT | 13 | NA | TRBJ2-3 | NA | TRBV9
CASSPDWVLTF | TGTGCCAGCAGTCCAGACTGGGTCCTGACTTTC | 11 | few | TRBJ2-6 | NA | TRBV12-3/TRBV12-4
CAGSALGSGANVLTF | TGTGCCGGCAGCGCCTTGGGGTCTGGGGCCAACGTCCTGACTTTC | 15 | NA | TRBJ2-6 | NA | TRBV11-2
CASSQSGGKPLAPQHF | TGTGCCAGCAGCCAAAGTGGGGGCAAACCCCTGGCGCCCCAGCATTTT | 16 | NA | TRBJ1-5 | NA | TRBV3-1
CASSWIGARGYTF | TGTGCCAGCAGTTGGATAGGGGCAAGGGGCTACACCTTC | 13 | few | TRBJ1-2 | NA | TRBV6-5
CASSSYGDGNYGYTF | TGTGCCAGCAGTTCTTACGGGGACGGTAACTATGGCTACACCTTC | 15 | few | TRBJ1-2 | NA | TRBV28
CSASPFIGGAETQYF | TGCAGTGCTTCCCCGTTTATCGGGGGGGCGGAGACCCAGTACTTC | 15 | NA | TRBJ2-5 | TRBD2 | TRBV20-1
CSSLGRADTQYF | TGCAGTTCCCTCGGACGGGCGGATACGCAGTATTTT | 12 | NA | TRBJ2-3 | NA | TRBV20-1
CAISESGASNYGYTF | TGTGCCATCAGTGAGTCGGGAGCCTCTAACTATGGCTACACCTTC | 15 | NA | TRBJ1-2 | NA | TRBV10-3
CASSLYAQTSGPYNEQFF | TGTGCCAGCAGTTTATACGCCCAAACTAGCGGACCCTACAATGAGCAGTTCTTC | 18 | NA | TRBJ2-1 | TRBD2 | TRBV28
CASSSPPWGYTF | TGTGCCAGCAGCTCACCCCCTTGGGGCTACACCTTC | 12 | NA | TRBJ1-2 | NA | TRBV6-5
CASSVGLLSYEQYF | TGTGCCAGCAGCGTCGGACTACTCTCCTACGAGCAGTACTTC | 14 | once | TRBJ2-7 | NA | TRBV21-1
CASSSQGNLGGYTF | TGTGCCAGCAGCTCACAGGGGAACCTCGGCGGCTACACCTTC | 14 | NA | TRBJ1-2 | TRBD1 | TRBV7-9
CASRPKPGQSSYEQYF | TGTGCCAGCAGGCCTAAACCGGGACAGAGCTCCTACGAGCAGTACTTC | 16 | few | TRBJ2-7 | TRBD1 | TRBV6-2/TRBV6-3
CASSPRGLSYEQYF | TGTGCCAGCTCACCACGCGGGTTATCCTACGAGCAGTACTTC | 14 | few | TRBJ2-7 | NA | TRBV18
CASGVAGGHDNEQFF | TGTGCCAGCGGGGTAGCGGGGGGCCATGACAATGAGCAGTTCTTC | 15 | NA | TRBJ2-1 | TRBD2 | TRBV12-3/TRBV12-4
CASRARAFSYEQYF | TGTGCCAGCCGGGCCAGGGCCTTCTCCTACGAGCAGTACTTC | 14 | NA | TRBJ2-7 | NA | TRBV6-5
CASSQSKGDNSPLHF | TGCGCCAGCAGCCAAAGCAAAGGGGATAATTCACCCCTCCACTTT | 15 | few | TRBJ1-6 | NA | TRBV4-3
CASSLASAYDEQFF | TGTGCCAGCAGCTTAGCTAGCGCTTACGATGAGCAGTTCTTC | 14 | NA | TRBJ2-1 | NA | TRBV7-2
CASGLDGGTGLTDGYTF | TGTGCTAGTGGTTTGGACGGGGGTACCGGGCTCACTGATGGCTACACCTTC | 17 | few | TRBJ1-2 | NA | TRBV12-5
CASSSDREFGNTGELFF | TGTGCCAGCAGCTCGGACAGGGAGTTTGGGAACACCGGGGAGCTGTTTTTT | 17 | NA | TRBJ2-2 | TRBD1 | TRBV28
CASSLSTSRGSETQYF | TGTGCCAGCAGTTTATCGACTAGTCGCGGTTCGGAGACCCAGTACTTC | 16 | NA | TRBJ2-5 | NA | TRBV12-3/TRBV12-4
CASATGGKVMYNEQFF | TGTGCCAGCGCCACAGGGGGTAAGGTTATGTACAATGAGCAGTTCTTC | 16 | NA | TRBJ2-1 | TRBD1 | TRBV27
CASPGDGIGDGYTF | TGTGCCAGCCCAGGGGACGGGATAGGGGATGGCTACACCTTC | 14 | few | TRBJ1-2 | NA | TRBV2
CSVVGDRGKSEQYF | TGCAGCGTTGTAGGGGACAGGGGGAAAAGTGAGCAGTACTTC | 14 | few | TRBJ2-4 | TRBD1 | TRBV29-1
CASSLVLGGAGNEQFF | TGTGCCAGCAGCTTAGTCCTGGGGGGGGCTGGCAATGAGCAGTTCTTC | 16 | once | TRBJ2-1 | NA | TRBV7-8
CASSVGRDSRYEQYF | TGTGCCAGCAGCGTAGGGCGGGACAGCCGGTACGAGCAGTACTTC | 15 | NA | TRBJ2-7 | NA | TRBV9
CSARPLAGTYNEQYF | TGCAGTGCAAGACCACTAGCGGGGACCTACAATGAGCAGTACTTC | 15 | NA | TRBJ2-7 | TRBD2 | TRBV20-1
CASSPQTGKGYEQYF | TGCGCCAGCAGCCCCCAGACAGGGAAGGGCTACGAGCAGTACTTC | 15 | NA | TRBJ2-7 | TRBD1 | TRBV5-1
CSVVRDGSYEQYF | TGCAGCGTTGTGAGGGACGGATCCTACGAGCAGTACTTC | 13 | few | TRBJ2-7 | NA | TRBV29-1
CASSLALGQTYEQYF | TGCGCCAGCAGCTTGGCACTGGGACAAACCTACGAGCAGTACTTC | 15 | NA | TRBJ2-7 | NA | TRBV5-1
CASSPTGFHEQYF | TGTGCCAGCAGTCCCACGGGGTTTCACGAGCAGTACTTC | 13 | few | TRBJ2-7 | NA | TRBV12-3/TRBV12-4
CASAERGTSTDTQYF | TGTGCCAGCGCCGAACGGGGGACTAGCACAGATACGCAGTATTTT | 15 | few | TRBJ2-3 | NA | TRBV6-1
CASSYRTEAYSNQPQHF | TGTGCCAGCAGTTACCGGACGGAGGCCTATAGCAATCAGCCCCAGCATTTT | 17 | few | TRBJ1-5 | NA | TRBV6-6
CASSEGGGTATSYEQYF | TGTGCCAGCAGCGAAGGAGGTGGGACAGCAACCTCCTACGAGCAGTACTTC | 17 | NA | TRBJ2-7 | TRBD1 | TRBV7-9
CASSSPGEGRAGGYTF | TGCGCCAGCAGCTCTCCAGGGGAAGGCAGGGCCGGTGGCTACACCTTC | 16 | NA | TRBJ1-2 | NA | TRBV5-1
CASRLDGQRGMNTEAFF | TGTGCCAGTAGATTGGACGGACAGCGGGGGATGAACACTGAAGCTTTCTTT | 17 | NA | TRBJ1-1 | NA | TRBV19
CASSLSDRSLYEQYF | TGTGCCAGCAGTTTATCGGACAGGAGCCTATACGAGCAGTACTTC | 15 | few | TRBJ2-7 | TRBD1 | TRBV12-3/TRBV12-4
CASSAPGDFRGYTF | TGTGCCAGCAGCGCTCCAGGGGATTTTAGAGGCTACACCTTC | 14 | NA | TRBJ1-2 | NA | TRBV11-1
CASSLAKGANNEQFF | TGTGCCAGCAGCTTAGCGAAAGGGGCGAACAATGAGCAGTTCTTC | 15 | NA | TRBJ2-1 | NA | TRBV7-9
CASSLGGAYSEKLFF | TGTGCCAGCAGTCTTGGCGGGGCTTATAGTGAAAAACTGTTTTTT | 15 | NA | TRBJ1-4 | NA | TRBV25-1
CASSYSPGRHGNNEQFF | TGTGCCAGCAGTTACTCCCCAGGGAGGCACGGGAACAATGAGCAGTTCTTC | 17 | NA | TRBJ2-1 | NA | TRBV6-5
CASSLRQEIIPNGYTF | TGTGCCAGCAGTTTAAGACAGGAGATTATACCGAATGGCTACACCTTC | 16 | NA | TRBJ1-2 | NA | TRBV12-3/TRBV12-4
CASTTGAATDTQYF | TGTGCCAGCACCACAGGGGCGGCCACAGATACGCAGTATTTT | 14 | few | TRBJ2-3 | TRBD1 | TRBV12-3/TRBV12-4